This TCR beta chain originates from a study of blood T cell repertoires in COVID-19 (dated by TCRdb to 2020 to 2021). In the study overall: The collaborator samples originated in the United States, Italy and Spain and spanned the acute and convalescent phases of COVID-19. The material from the prospective study consisted of cDNA or gDNA derived from T cells, B-cell-depleted T cells, or PBMCs. The dataset comprised deeply sampled blood TCRbeta repertoires from subjects exposed to, actively infected with, or recovered from COVID-19. The repertoires were made available in a free public database intended to serve as a resource for research on the immune response to SARS-CoV-2. The samples were drawn from the first 160 participants of the ongoing ImmuneRACE study and from 950 to 1,500 subjects provided by 6 global collaborators. The sample metadata nearly always contained a de-identified subject ID, COVID-19 status, age in years and sex. Where available, HLA class I and class II types were taken from metadata supplied by the sample provider and were not determined by assay-based typing. What the work shows at the level of the full study, not this receptor alone: How much clinical and demographic metadata was included differed by source and by participant, and the metadata was provided uncurated.

Participants in the prospective study were enrolled through a virtual design, were aged roughly 18 to 100 years, and lived in approximately 25 United States geographic areas. To assign participants to cohorts, the prospective study relied on clinical history that participants themselves reported in a screening survey and a study questionnaire. Recovered participants in ImmuneRACE Cohort 3 were defined by two consecutive negative NP/OP PCR tests, clearance by a healthcare professional, or resolution of symptoms. In the prospective study, mobile phlebotomists collected whole blood, serum and a nasopharyngeal or oropharyngeal swab from each participant. Additional blood draws and questionnaires over an approximately two-month period could optionally be provided by prospective study participants. Prospective study blood samples were shipped either frozen or at room temperature before DNA extraction.

In the case of this clone: Its recognized antigen is unknown. Base qualities were left out, and no much larger clone turns up one base away.

The germline V gene specifies MDHEN as CDR1 and SYDVKM as CDR2. The CDR3 runs 15 residues from the cysteine to the phenylalanine. The entry retains the CDR3 DNA only, 45 bases that are in frame from base 1. V is reduced by 1 base and J by 5 bases, leaving a spacing of 15 bases between them. TCRbeta CDR3 regions were amplified from genomic DNA using the immunoSEQ Assay, a bias-controlled multiplex PCR. Per the original workflow: Within the assay, amplification of reference gene primers was used to estimate how many nucleated cells each sample contained. To quantify the absolute abundance of each unique TCRbeta CDR3 rearrangement, sequence reads were collapsed and filtered. For each sample, productive Simpson clonality was calculated by taking the square root of Simpson's diversity index across productive rearrangements. TCRdb took over this immuneACCESS table, retaining in-frame rearrangements with V and J assigned. Such tables are incomplete; in checked studies, under half of the missing clones stem from an unresolved V gene, and the remainder is unexplained. V, J and clone size are taken as reported in that table, and D and trimming were inferred from the DNA itself. This sample lists about 210,000 clones; 85% to 90% were detected once. Jointly, the top ten make up 1.2% of the sample.

The sequence was collected from a man aged 25 to 45 who had recovered from COVID-19. The V gene is TRBV28 and the J gene is TRBJ2-7; TRBD2 might be the D gene, on 6 matching bases. Sequencing input: PBMCs or T cells enriched from blood (not recorded which). CDR3 reads: CASSLLAGPYNEQYF. The nucleotide sequence is TGTGCCAGCAGTTTATTGGCGGGGCCCTATAACGAGCAGTACTTC.